This T cell receptor (beta chain) was captured by sequencing in a study of glioma-infiltrating T cells after dendritic cell vaccination. Measured with immunoSEQ multiplex PCR; TCRdb has only the in-frame clones, and not every one. The data hold roughly 50,000 clones, with about 88% observed a single time. Time point given: after dendritic cell vaccination, including at tumor progression/relapse. Isocitrate dehydrogenase mutation was absent in all glioblastoma patients. PBMC sampling occurred before vaccination, two weeks after the third dose, and at progression. The starting material was blood, obtained after dendritic cell vaccination. This sequence originates from a human donor with glioblastoma.

CDR3: CASSSYPRVTDTQYF. DNA for the CDR3: TGTGCCAGCAGTAGTTACCCCCGGGTCACAGATACGCAGTATTTT. The chain links TRBV27 to TRBJ2-3; D gene unclear. The CDR3 contains 15 residues. The germline V and J ends were trimmed by 5 bases and 2 bases, with 14 bases remaining between them. Per the germline V gene, CDR1 is MNHEY and CDR2 is SMNVEV (reference sequence).